The 18 T cell receptor beta chains in this list originate from one sample, sequenced in a study of blood T cell repertoires in COVID-19. Some clones are missing from TCRdb's copy, which holds only in-frame ones; the method was immunoSEQ multiplex PCR. The sample includes around 250,000 clones, more than 85% of them seen just once. Sequencing input: peripheral blood. These receptors all stem from a young man with active or convalescent COVID-19.

The chain couples TRBV6-5 to TRBJ1-5; 7 bases line up with TRBD1. In germline, CDR1 is MNHEY, CDR2 SVGAGI. The CDR3 spans 13 residues. The ends lost 7 bases at V and 3 bases at J; junction bases unmatched: 3. The CDR3, as DNA: TGTGCCAGCAAACAGGGGATCAATCAGCCCCAGCATTTT. Amino acid sequence: CASKQGINQPQHF.

The table lists this clone with a few counts. The rearrangement links TRBV28 to TRBJ1-6, with D maybe TRBD1 (5 bases). The germline V gene encodes CDR1 MDHEN and CDR2 SYDVKM. This CDR3 region has 12 residues. V lost 11 bases, J lost 14 bases, and 19 bases lay in between. The CDR3 sequence: CAARGSVGSLHF. The CDR3 coding sequence is TGTGCCGCTCGGGGGTCCGTAGGATCCCTCCACTTT.

The chain employs TRBV23-1 and TRBJ1-6, with 8 bases that match TRBD1. TRBV23-1 is labeled an ORF, and its function is uncertain. The CDR3 totals 20 residues. With V trimmed by 3 bases and J by 7 bases, 20 bases remained unmatched. In DNA form, the CDR3 reads TGCGCCAGCAGTCACCGGTTCCCTCCCTGGACAGGGTGGACCAATTCACCCCTCCACTTT. Residues: CASSHRFPPWTGWTNSPLHF.

This rearrangement joins TRBV12-3 or TRBV12-4 to TRBJ2-1, with a tentative D call TRBD2 (5 bases). V lost 7 bases and J 8 bases, leaving 15 bases between the germline ends. CDR3 length: 13 amino acids. In DNA, the CDR3 is TGTGCCAGCACCCTCCCCGGGAACGATGAGCAGTTCTTC. Its protein is CASTLPGNDEQFF.

The J gene is TRBJ1-2, the V gene TRBV9; D ambiguous. Trimming took off 5 bases at V and 4 bases at J, with 15 bases between the two ends. This CDR3 is 14 amino acids long. Germline V gene lookup returns CDR1 SGDLS and CDR2 YYNGEE. Written as DNA, the CDR3 is TGTGCCAGCAGTGAGACAACCCTAAGCTATGGCTACACCTTC. This sequence encodes CASSETTLSYGYTF.

The rearrangement uses TRBV6-5 and TRBJ2-3, with unresolved D. CDR1 and CDR2 from the germline V gene are MNHEY and SVGAGI. The CDR3 covers 15 residues. Trimming pared 4 bases from V and 4 bases from J, leaving 15 bases between. CDR3 region: CASSSFGVGPDTQYF. CDR3 sequence (DNA): TGTGCCAGCAGTTCCTTCGGTGTGGGCCCAGATACGCAGTATTTT.

The chain carries TRBV24-1 and TRBJ2-6; 8 nucleotides align to TRBD1. CDR3 length equals 17 residues. Germline V gives CDR1 KGHDR, CDR2 SFDVKD. Trimming removed 8 bases from V and 1 base from J; junction bases left unmatched: 9. The chain's CDR3 is CATTRTGFSSGANVLTF. The CDR3 nucleotides read TGTGCCACCACCCGGACAGGGTTCTCATCTGGGGCCAACGTCCTGACTTTC.

The V gene is TRBV19, the J gene TRBJ1-6; 8 nucleotides line up with TRBD1. This CDR3 is 15 amino acids long. V gave up 5 bases and J gave up 8 bases; unmatched junction bases: 8. CDR1 and CDR2 (germline): LNHDA, SQIVND (reference sequence). The CDR3 loop reads CASSFSLTGDSPLHF. The CDR3 region has the DNA TGTGCCAGTAGTTTTAGCTTGACAGGGGATTCACCCCTCCACTTT.

This clone was recorded only once. The chain links TRBV10-2 to TRBJ1-2; no firm D call. The CDR3 contains 13 residues. Trimming removed 5 bases from V and 6 bases from J, with 13 bases in between. The germline V gene has CDR1 WSHSY and CDR2 SAAADI. The CDR3: CASSYSNLDGYTF. CDR3 coding DNA: TGCGCCAGCAGTTACAGTAATTTGGATGGCTACACCTTC.

CDR3 coding DNA: TGTGCCACCAGGGGACAGGGGGAGGATACGCAGTATTTT. Amino acid sequence: CATRGQGEDTQYF. V and J are TRBV24-1 and TRBJ2-3, with TRBD1 matching 11 bases. V lost 7 bases and J lost 6; bases outside the gene matches: 2. The CDR3 is made up of 13 amino acids. Germline CDR1 reads KGHDR; CDR2 reads SFDVKD.

The chain links TRBV6-1 to TRBJ2-3; 7 bases map to TRBD2. CDR1 MNHNS and CDR2 SASEGT come from the germline V gene. The ends lost 2 bases at V and 4 bases at J; junction bases unmatched: 6. The CDR3 loop spans 15 amino acids. CDR3 nucleotide sequence: TGTGCCAGCAGTGAAAGAGAGGCGGGAGCAGATACGCAGTATTTT. As protein: CASSEREAGADTQYF.

The chain is built from TRBV5-1 and TRBJ2-1, with 8 bases identical to TRBD1. Unmatched junction bases numbered 7, after V lost 7 bases and J lost 4 bases. CDR1 SGHRS and CDR2 YFSETQ come from the germline V gene. The CDR3 runs to 14 residues. The CDR3 DNA follows: TGCGCCAGCGAGTCCGGGACAGGATACAATGAGCAGTTCTTC. It yields the protein CASESGTGYNEQFF. Full variable domain (rest looked up from reference TRBV5-1 and TRBJ2-1): KAGVTQTPRYLIKTRGQQVTLSCSPISGHRSVSWYQQTPGQGLQFLFEYFSETQRNKGNFPGRFSGRQFSNSRSEMNVSTLELGDSALYLCASESGTGYNEQFFGPGTRLTVL.

The chain joins TRBV7-9 to TRBJ1-6, with a tentative D call TRBD1 (5 bases). The germline V and J ends were trimmed by 1 base and 14 bases, with 15 bases remaining between them. The CDR3 is 14 residues long. Germline values: CDR1 SEHNR, CDR2 FQNEAQ (reference sequence). Here the CDR3 DNA reads TGTGCCAGCAGCTTAGAAGGGGCGCTACAGGCCCTCCACTTT. This translates into CASSLEGALQALHF.

J is TRBJ2-1 and V is TRBV2; D is unclear. Trimming left V 5 bases short and J 0 bases short, with 8 bases between. The CDR3 has 14 residues. Germline loops: CDR1 SNHLY, CDR2 FYNNEI. The CDR3 loop is CASSQESSYNEQFF. DNA of the CDR3: TGTGCCAGCAGTCAGGAAAGCTCCTACAATGAGCAGTTCTTC.

The chain is built from TRBV12-3 or TRBV12-4 and TRBJ2-7; the D gene is possibly TRBD1 (5 bases). The CDR3 loop spans 12 amino acids. V was cut by 7 bases and J by 6 bases, with 13 bases left in between. The CDR3 is CASKSNTGEQYF. CDR3 in DNA: TGTGCCAGCAAGTCCAATACAGGCGAGCAGTACTTC.

The rearrangement uses TRBV2 and TRBJ1-6, with a tentative D call TRBD1 (5 bases). Trimming took 4 bases from V and 5 from J, leaving 15 bases between them. The CDR3 covers 16 residues. Looked up from germline, CDR1 is SNHLY and CDR2 is FYNNEI. The CDR3 region has the DNA TGTGCCAGCAGTGGACAGCTAAATTCTAATAATTCACCCCTCCACTTT. Its translation: CASSGQLNSNNSPLHF.

V is TRBV19 and J is TRBJ1-2, with 7 positions matching TRBD1. There are 17 residues in the CDR3. Germline-derived CDR1 and CDR2 are LNHDA and SQIVND (reference sequence). The J segment lost 5 bases and the V segment lost 3 bases, leaving 15 bases of the junction unmatched. The CDR3 spells CASSMEGSDRRRYGYTF. CDR3 bases: TGTGCCAGTAGTATGGAGGGGTCGGACAGGCGCCGTTATGGCTACACCTTC.

The chain carries TRBV19 and TRBJ1-3; no definite D call. This CDR3 has 17 amino acids. Germline V CDR1 and CDR2: LNHDA, SQIVND (reference sequence). V dropped 4 bases and J dropped 4 bases, with 20 bases sitting between them. The CDR3 nucleotides read TGTGCCAGTAGTACTAACCGATACTCAGGTGGGGGAAACACCATATATTTT. Its translation is CASSTNRYSGGGNTIYF.